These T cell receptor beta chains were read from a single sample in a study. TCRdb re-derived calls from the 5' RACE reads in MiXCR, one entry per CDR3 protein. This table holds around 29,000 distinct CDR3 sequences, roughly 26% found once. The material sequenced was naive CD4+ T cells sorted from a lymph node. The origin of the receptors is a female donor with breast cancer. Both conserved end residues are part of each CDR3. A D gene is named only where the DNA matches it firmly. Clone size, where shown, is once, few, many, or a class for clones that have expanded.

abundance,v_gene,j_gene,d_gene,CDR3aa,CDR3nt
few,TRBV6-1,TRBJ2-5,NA,CASSERVRETQYF,TGTGCCAGCAGTGAACGGGTCCGGGAGACCCAGTACTTC
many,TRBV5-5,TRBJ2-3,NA,CASSFEDSTDTQYF,TGTGCCAGCAGCTTCGAGGATAGCACAGATACGCAGTATTTT
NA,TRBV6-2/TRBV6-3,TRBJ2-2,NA,CASSYTIQGTGELFF,TGTGCCAGCAGTTACACGATACAGGGAACCGGGGAGCTGTTTTTT
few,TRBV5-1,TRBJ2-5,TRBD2,CASEGGLAGETQYF,TGCGCCAGCGAGGGGGGACTAGCTGGCGAGACCCAGTACTTC
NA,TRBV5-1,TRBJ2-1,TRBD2,CASSGGLAGGGNEQFF,TGCGCCAGCAGCGGAGGACTAGCGGGGGGCGGGAATGAGCAGTTCTTC
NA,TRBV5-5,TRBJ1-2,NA,CASSLDRGVSGYTF,TGTGCCAGCAGCTTGGATCGGGGAGTCAGTGGCTACACCTTC
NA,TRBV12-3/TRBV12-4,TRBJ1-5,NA,CASSTDSNQPQHF,TGTGCCAGCAGTACGGACAGCAATCAGCCCCAGCATTTT
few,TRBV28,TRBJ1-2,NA,CASSLLGSNYGYTF,TGTGCCAGCAGTTTGTTGGGATCCAACTATGGCTACACCTTC
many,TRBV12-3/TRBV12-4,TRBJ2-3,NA,CASSLGTMASTDTQYF,TGTGCCAGCAGTTTAGGAACTATGGCTAGCACAGATACGCAGTATTTT
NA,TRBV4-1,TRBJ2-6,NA,CASSQDLYSGANVLTF,TGCGCCAGCAGCCAAGATCTGTACTCTGGGGCCAACGTCCTGACTTTC
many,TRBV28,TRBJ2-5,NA,CASSFPQGYQETQYF,TGTGCCAGCAGTTTTCCTCAAGGGTACCAAGAGACCCAGTACTTC
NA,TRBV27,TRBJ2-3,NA,CAGGEQEPTGDTQYF,TGTGCCGGCGGTGAACAGGAACCTACGGGAGATACGCAGTATTTT
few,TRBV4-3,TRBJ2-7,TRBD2,CASSQGVAGARYEQYF,TGCGCCAGCAGCCAAGGCGTAGCGGGAGCTCGCTACGAGCAGTACTTC
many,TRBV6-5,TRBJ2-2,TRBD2,CASSPGTSGAGELFF,TGTGCCAGCAGCCCGGGGACTAGCGGGGCCGGGGAGCTGTTTTTT
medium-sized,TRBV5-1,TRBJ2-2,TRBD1,CASSPRQGTGELFF,TGCGCCAGCAGCCCACGACAGGGCACCGGGGAGCTGTTTTTT
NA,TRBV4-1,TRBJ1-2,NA,CASSQEARSNYGYTF,TGCGCCAGCAGCCAAGAGGCCAGGAGTAACTATGGCTACACCTTC
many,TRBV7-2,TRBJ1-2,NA,CASSFGNYGYTF,TGTGCCAGCAGCTTCGGGAACTATGGCTACACCTTC
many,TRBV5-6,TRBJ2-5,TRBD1,CASSLVGTGSFQETQYF,TGTGCCAGCAGCCTTGTGGGGACAGGGTCCTTCCAAGAGACCCAGTACTTC
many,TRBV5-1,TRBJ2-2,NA,CASSLPTGELFF,TGCGCCAGCAGCTTGCCGACCGGGGAGCTGTTTTTT
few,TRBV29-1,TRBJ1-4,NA,CSVGPVDEKLFF,TGCAGCGTGGGACCGGTGGATGAAAAACTGTTTTTT
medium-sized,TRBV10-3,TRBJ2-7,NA,CAISESGGEQYF,TGTGCCATCAGTGAGTCCGGGGGCGAGCAGTACTTC
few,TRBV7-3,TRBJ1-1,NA,CASSPSGNTEAFF,TGTGCCAGCAGCCCAAGTGGGAACACTGAAGCTTTCTTT
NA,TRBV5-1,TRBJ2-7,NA,CASSLGQGTTYEQYF,TGCGCCAGCAGCCTTGGGCAGGGGACCACCTACGAGCAGTACTTC
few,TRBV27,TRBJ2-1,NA,CASSFQVNSEQFF,TGTGCCAGCAGTTTTCAGGTGAATTCGGAGCAGTTCTTC
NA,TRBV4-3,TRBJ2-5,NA,CASSQGPTQETQYF,TGCGCCAGCAGCCAAGGACCGACCCAAGAGACCCAGTACTTC